These 6 T cell receptor beta chains originate from one sample sequenced in a study of CD8+ T cells in alopecia areata (dated by TCRdb to the late 2010s). According to the study, the label for this sample's time point signals: baseline before oral tofacitinib. Receptor amplification or capture employed the immunoSEQ multiplex PCR assay. RNA was extracted from all samples and reverse transcribed into cDNA, which served as template for TCR sequencing. Held by TCRdb, this immuneACCESS table contains in-frame sequences only and omits some clones. Under half of the omission traces to an unresolved V gene where checked; the cause of the rest is unknown. Counted in this sample were approximately 150,000 clones; roughly 70% of them appeared once. About an eighth of the sample goes to the ten largest clones. The sequencing used CD8+ T cells sorted from blood, collected at week 0. Every receptor here comes from a human donor with alopecia areata.

The chain links TRBV27 to TRBJ1-5; D not resolved. The CDR3 totals 15 residues. Germline CDR1 reads MNHEY; CDR2 reads SMNVEV (reference sequence). V lost 5 bases and J lost 0, with 11 bases in between. The CDR3 protein is CASSPLAVSNQPQHF. The CDR3 DNA reads TGTGCCAGCAGTCCCTTGGCGGTTAGCAATCAGCCCCAGCATTTT.

The chain uses TRBV13 and TRBJ2-3, with a tentative D call TRBD2 (5 bases). Trimming stripped 5 bases from V and 8 bases from J, with 20 bases between. This CDR3 comprises 15 residues. CDR1 is PRHDT, CDR2 FYEKMQ, per germline (reference sequence). The CDR3 DNA reads TGTGCCAGCAGCGCACTTCACCTGGAGGCGGGTACGCAGTATTTT. This sequence encodes CASSALHLEAGTQYF.

The rearrangement joins TRBV7-9 to TRBJ2-6, with D maybe TRBD2 (6 bases). Germline V gene lookup returns CDR1 SEHNR and CDR2 FQNEAQ (reference sequence). The CDR3 spans 16 residues. Trimming pared 5 bases from V and 1 base from J, leaving 12 bases between. Here the CDR3 DNA reads TGTGCCAGCAGCCCCAAGGCGGGGTCTGGGGCCAACGTCCTGACTTTC. This translates into CASSPKAGSGANVLTF.

This CDR3 is CASSPKGGSHNEQFF. In nucleotides, the CDR3 is TGTGCCAGCAGCCCGAAGGGGGGCAGTCACAATGAGCAGTTCTTC. This sequence joins TRBV5-6 and TRBJ2-1; D tentatively fits TRBD1 or TRBD2 (6 bases each). CDR1 and CDR2 from the germline V gene are SGHDT and YYEEEE. Trimming cost V 4 bases and J 5 bases, with 16 bases left between them. The CDR3 is 15 residues long.

V is TRBV4-2 and J is TRBJ1-1; TRBD1 might be the D (5 bases). The V end was cut by 0 bases, the J end by 4 bases, with 12 bases between. This CDR3 spans 15 amino acids. Germline CDR1 and CDR2: LGHNA and YNFKEQ. The CDR3 here is CASSQEAGPTTEAFF. The DNA for the CDR3 is TGTGCCAGCAGCCAAGAGGCAGGGCCCACCACTGAAGCTTTCTTT.

This clone has more than one count but fewer than ten. V gene TRBV6-1 combines with J gene TRBJ1-1, with 9 positions matching TRBD1. Germline trimming cut 6 bases from V and 2 bases from J; bases unmatched to any gene: 4. Germline V gene data show CDR1 as MNHNS and CDR2 as SASEGT. The CDR3 runs to 14 residues. CDR3 in amino acids: CASSMDRGNTEAFF. CDR3 DNA: TGTGCCAGCAGCATGGACAGGGGAAACACTGAAGCTTTCTTT.